Sequencing of this TCR beta chain was carried out in a study of T cell responses to AZD1222 COVID-19 vaccine. Concerning this clone itself: What it binds is unknown.

The table came from immunoSEQ multiplex PCR; TCRdb's copy has only in-frame clones and leaves some out. The sample includes just under 95,000 clones, nearly 90% of them seen just once. Whole-study results and caveats: Unmutated variant regions reportedly attract nearly half of all spike-specific TCRs. Clonal diversity may have been underestimated in mostly white British donors.

Germline CDR1 reads MNHEY; CDR2 reads SVGAGI. V gave up 5 bases and J gave up 8 bases, with 12 bases separating them. The CDR3 length is 12 residues. This material consisted of peripheral blood, taken on day 0 of AZD1222 vaccination. The TCR was taken from an adult in good health. The chain has TRBV6-5 and TRBJ1-1; D possibly corresponds to TRBD1 (5 bases). CDR3 sequence reads: CASSRDGREAFF. The CDR3 DNA sequence: TGTGCCAGCAGTCGGGACGGACGGGAAGCTTTCTTT.